This T cell receptor beta chain derives from a study of vaccination effects on CD4 cells after COVID-19. Expansion with viral peptide pools was applied to antigen-specific CD4+ T cells by the ViraFEST assay prior to sequencing. Following 10 days of culture, CD4+ T cells were isolated. Looked up from germline, CDR1 is LNHDA and CDR2 is SQIVND (reference sequence). CDR3 length equals 12 residues. Trimming shortened V by 3 bases and J by 4 bases, and 6 bases separated the two germline ends. Some clones are missing from TCRdb's copy, which holds only in-frame ones; the method was immunoSEQ multiplex PCR. The sample shows about 54,000 clones, 75% to 90% of them seen only once. Study conclusions and caveats: Marked clonal contraction of both clone types appeared late after vaccination.

Worth noting for this clone: As yet, its antigen is unknown.

The source is a human donor who received a COVID-19 vaccine. The sample was CD4+ T cells from PBMCs cultured with HCoV-229E spike peptides, taken before COVID-19 vaccination. The V and J genes are TRBV19 and TRBJ1-2; no clear D. CDR3 sequence reads: CASSMVPYGYTF. CDR3 in DNA: TGTGCCAGTAGTATGGTGCCCTATGGCTACACCTTC.